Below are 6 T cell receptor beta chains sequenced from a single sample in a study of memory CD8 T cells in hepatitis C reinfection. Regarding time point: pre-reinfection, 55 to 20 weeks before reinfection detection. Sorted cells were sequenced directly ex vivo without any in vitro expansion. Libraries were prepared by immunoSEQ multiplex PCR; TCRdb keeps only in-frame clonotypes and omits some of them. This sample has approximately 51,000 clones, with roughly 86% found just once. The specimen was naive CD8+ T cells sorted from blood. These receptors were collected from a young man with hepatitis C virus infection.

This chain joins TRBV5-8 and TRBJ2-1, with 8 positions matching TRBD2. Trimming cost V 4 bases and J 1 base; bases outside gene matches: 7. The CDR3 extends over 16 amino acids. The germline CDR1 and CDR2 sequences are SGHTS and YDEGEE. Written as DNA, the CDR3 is TGTGCCAGCAGCCTGCAAACTAGCGGATCCTACAATGAGCAGTTCTTC. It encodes CASSLQTSGSYNEQFF.

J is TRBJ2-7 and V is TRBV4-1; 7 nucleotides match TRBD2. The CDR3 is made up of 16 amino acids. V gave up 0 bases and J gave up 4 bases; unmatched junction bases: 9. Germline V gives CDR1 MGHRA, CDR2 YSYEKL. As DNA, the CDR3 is TGCGCCAGCAGCCAAGATAGTGTGGGGGAGGGGTACGAGCAGTACTTC. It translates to CASSQDSVGEGYEQYF.

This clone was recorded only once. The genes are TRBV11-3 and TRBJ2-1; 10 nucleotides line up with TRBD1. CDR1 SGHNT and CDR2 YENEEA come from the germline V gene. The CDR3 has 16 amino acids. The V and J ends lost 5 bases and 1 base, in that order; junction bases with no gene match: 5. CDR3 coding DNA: TGTGCCAGCAGCACCCGACAGGGGGCATCCTACAATGAGCAGTTCTTC. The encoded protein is CASSTRQGASYNEQFF. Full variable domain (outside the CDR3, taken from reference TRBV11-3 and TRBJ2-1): EAGVVQSPRYKIIEKKQPVAFWCNPISGHNTLYWYLQNLGQGPELLIRYENEEAVDDSQLPKDRFSAERLKGVDSTLKIQPAELGDSAVYLCASSTRQGASYNEQFFGPGTRLTVL.

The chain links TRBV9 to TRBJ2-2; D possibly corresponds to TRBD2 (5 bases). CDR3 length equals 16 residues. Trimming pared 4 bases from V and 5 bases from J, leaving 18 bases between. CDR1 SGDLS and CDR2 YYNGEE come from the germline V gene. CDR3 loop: CASSSPLTGGTGELFF. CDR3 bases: TGTGCCAGCAGCTCGCCCCTCACTGGAGGTACCGGGGAGCTGTTTTTT.

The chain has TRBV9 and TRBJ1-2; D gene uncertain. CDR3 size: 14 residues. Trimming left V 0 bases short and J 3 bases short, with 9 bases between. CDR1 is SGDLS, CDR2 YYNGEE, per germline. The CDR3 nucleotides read TGTGCCAGCAGCGTAGCCGGGAGCGACTATGGCTACACCTTC. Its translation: CASSVAGSDYGYTF.

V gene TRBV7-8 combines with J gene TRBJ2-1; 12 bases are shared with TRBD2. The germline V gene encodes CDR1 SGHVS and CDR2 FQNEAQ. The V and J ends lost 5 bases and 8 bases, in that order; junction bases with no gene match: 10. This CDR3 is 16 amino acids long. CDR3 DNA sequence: TGTGCCAGCAGCCCCCTCCTAGCGGGAGGGCCCTATGAGCAGTTCTTC. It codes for CASSPLLAGGPYEQFF.